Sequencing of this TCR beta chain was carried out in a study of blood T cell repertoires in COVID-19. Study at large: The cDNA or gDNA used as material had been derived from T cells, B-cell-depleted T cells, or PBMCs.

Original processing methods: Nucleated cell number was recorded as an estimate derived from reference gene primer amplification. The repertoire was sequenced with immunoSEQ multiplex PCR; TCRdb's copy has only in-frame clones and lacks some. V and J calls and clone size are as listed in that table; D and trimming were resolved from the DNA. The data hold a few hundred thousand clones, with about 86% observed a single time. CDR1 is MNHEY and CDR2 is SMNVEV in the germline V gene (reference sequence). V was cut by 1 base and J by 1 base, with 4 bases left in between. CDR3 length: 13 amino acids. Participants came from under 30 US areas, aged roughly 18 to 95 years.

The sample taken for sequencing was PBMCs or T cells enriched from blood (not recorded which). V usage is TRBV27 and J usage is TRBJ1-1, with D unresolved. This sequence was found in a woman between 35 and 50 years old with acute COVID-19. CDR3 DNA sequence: TGTGCCAGCAGTTTATTCGGGAACACTGAAGCTTTCTTT. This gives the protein CASSLFGNTEAFF.